This is a list of T cell receptor beta chains from one sample in a study of blood T cell repertoires in COVID-19. Libraries were prepared by immunoSEQ multiplex PCR; TCRdb keeps only in-frame clonotypes and omits some of them. The sample lists about 87,000 clones, approximately 89% occurring once. What was sequenced was peripheral blood. The receptors derive from a human donor with acute or convalescent COVID-19. The donor label of this sample is uncertain. The CDR3 runs from the conserved cysteine through the conserved F or W. The D gene is left open where the match is weak. Clone size is stated in some rows and not others, as once, few, many or a class when expanded.

-	TRBV19	TRBJ1-2	16	-	TGTGCCAGTAGTGCCGTGGACGGACAATCTAACTATGGCTACACCTTC	CASSAVDGQSNYGYTF
once	TRBV5-4	TRBJ2-3	16	TRBD2	TGTGCCAGCAGCTTGCGGAGCGGGGGTGGGACAGATACGCAGTATTTT	CASSLRSGGGTDTQYF
-	TRBV28	TRBJ2-7	12	TRBD1	TGTGCCAGCAAGGGACAGACCTACGAGCAGTACTTC	CASKGQTYEQYF
-	TRBV3-1/TRBV3-2	TRBJ2-2	14	-	TGTGCCAGCAGCCAAGGAGATTACACCGGGGAGCTGTTTTTT	CASSQGDYTGELFF
-	TRBV10-1	TRBJ2-7	14	-	TGCGCCAGCAGTGAGTCGGGACGGGGGTACGAGCAGTACTTC	CASSESGRGYEQYF
-	TRBV7-2	TRBJ2-3	16	TRBD2	TGTGCCAGCAGATTTAGCGGGACCCCGTTAGGAGATACGCAGTATTTT	CASRFSGTPLGDTQYF
-	TRBV30	TRBJ1-5	18	TRBD1	TGTGCCTGGAGTCTACGTTTGGGGGACAGGGGTCGCAATCAGCCCCAGCATTTT	CAWSLRLGDRGRNQPQHF
-	TRBV5-1	TRBJ2-4	18	TRBD1	TGCGCCAGCAGCTTGCGCCTCCAGGGGGCTCTAGCCAAAAACATTCAGTACTTC	CASSLRLQGALAKNIQYF
-	TRBV11-3	TRBJ2-3	17	TRBD2	TGTGCCAGCAGCCGGGGACTAGCGGGGTCTAGCACAGATACGCAGTATTTT	CASSRGLAGSSTDTQYF
-	TRBV6-5	TRBJ1-1	15	TRBD1	TGTGCCAGCAGGGTTACCGGGACAGGGATAACTGAAGCTTTCTTT	CASRVTGTGITEAFF
-	TRBV7-8	TRBJ2-2	17	-	TGTGCCAGCAGCCCCAGGACTTGGGGAGTACCGACCGGGGAGCTGTTTTTT	CASSPRTWGVPTGELFF
-	TRBV7-9	TRBJ1-4	14	TRBD1	TGTGCCAGCAGCAGGGACAGCGGGCGTGAAAAACTGTTTTTT	CASSRDSGREKLFF
once	TRBV3-1/TRBV3-2	TRBJ2-3	13	TRBD2	TGTGCCAGCAGCCTGGGACTAGCAGATACGCAGTATTTT	CASSLGLADTQYF
-	TRBV6-2/TRBV6-3	TRBJ2-3	15	TRBD2	TGTGCCAGCAGTTACGGGGGACTAAACACAGATACGCAGTATTTT	CASSYGGLNTDTQYF
-	TRBV5-1	TRBJ1-1	15	TRBD1	TGCGCCAGCAGCAGTGGACAGGGTGGGGCCCCTGAAGCTTTCTTT	CASSSGQGGAPEAFF
-	TRBV9	TRBJ1-6	15	TRBD1	TGTGCCAGCAGCTCCAGAGAAGGACAGGGGGCAGCCCTCCACTTT	CASSSREGQGAALHF
once	TRBV10-3	TRBJ2-5	12	TRBD1	TGTGCCATACAGGGGTACCAAGAGACCCAGTACTTC	CAIQGYQETQYF
-	TRBV6-5	TRBJ1-1	14	-	TGTGCCAGCAGCCGTTCTCAGGAGAACACTGAAGCTTTCTTT	CASSRSQENTEAFF
-	TRBV9	TRBJ2-1	15	TRBD2	TGTGCCAGCAGCGTAGCCCCTAGCGGGGGCCATGAGCAGTTCTTC	CASSVAPSGGHEQFF
-	TRBV21-1	TRBJ1-1	15	-	TGTGCCAGCAGCAAAACCCCCGGGGTGAACACTGAAGCTTTCTTT	CASSKTPGVNTEAFF
-	TRBV4-1	TRBJ1-4	17	-	TGCGCCAGCAGCACCGCGACAGGTAGTTCGACTAATGAAAAACTGTTTTTT	CASSTATGSSTNEKLFF
-	TRBV5-1	TRBJ2-2	14	TRBD1	TGCGCCAGCAGCTCTCAGGGGGCAAACGGGGAGCTGTTTTTT	CASSSQGANGELFF
-	TRBV5-1	TRBJ2-2	14	TRBD1	TGCGCCAGCAGCGCGACAGGGGTCCCCGGGGAGCTGTTTTTT	CASSATGVPGELFF
-	TRBV5-5	TRBJ2-5	16	TRBD1	TGTGCCAGCAGCTTGGGGGCTGGGACAGTCCAAGAGACCCAGTACTTC	CASSLGAGTVQETQYF
-	TRBV28	TRBJ1-6	13	-	TGTGCCAGCAGTCTCATCAGGAATTCACCCCTCCACTTT	CASSLIRNSPLHF
once	TRBV9	TRBJ1-6	16	TRBD1	TGTGCCAGCAGCGTAGGGCCCGGACAGGGTAATTCACCCCTCCACTTT	CASSVGPGQGNSPLHF
-	TRBV6-2/TRBV6-3	TRBJ1-2	14	TRBD1	TGTGCCAGCAGCGACGGACAGGGCCGGTATGGCTACACCTTC	CASSDGQGRYGYTF
-	TRBV2	TRBJ2-3	14	TRBD2	TGTGCCGGCACGGGACTAGTCCACACAGATACGCAGTATTTT	CAGTGLVHTDTQYF
-	TRBV4-1	TRBJ1-5	16	-	TGCGCCAGCAGCTGGAGTGACGGGTATAGCAATCAGCCCCAGCATTTT	CASSWSDGYSNQPQHF
-	TRBV4-2	TRBJ2-3	15	TRBD2	TGTGCCAGCAGCCGGACTAGCGGTAGCACAGATACGCAGTATTTT	CASSRTSGSTDTQYF
-	TRBV25-1	TRBJ2-1	11	-	TGTGCCAGCGGCAGGGGAAATGAGCAGTTCTTC	CASGRGNEQFF
-	TRBV6-5	TRBJ1-6	16	TRBD1	TGTGCCAGCAGTTACGTTCCGCAGGGGGCATCTTCACCCCTCCACTTT	CASSYVPQGASSPLHF
-	TRBV30	TRBJ1-1	17	TRBD1	TGTGCCTGGAGTAGAAGGGGGACAGAGCCCATGAACACTGAAGCTTTCTTT	CAWSRRGTEPMNTEAFF
-	TRBV19	TRBJ2-3	13	-	TGTGCCAGTAGTATAATTCTAGCGGATACGCAGTATTTT	CASSIILADTQYF
few	TRBV6-5	TRBJ2-5	13	-	TGTGCCAGCGACCCCGACAGCCGAGAGACCCAGTACTTC	CASDPDSRETQYF
-	TRBV6-2/TRBV6-3	TRBJ1-4	14	TRBD1	TGTGCCAGCAGTGCTCCGGGACAGGGAGAAAAACTGTTTTTT	CASSAPGQGEKLFF
few	TRBV19	TRBJ1-2	13	-	TGTGCCAGTAGTATAAGGGGTCCCTATGGCTACACCTTC	CASSIRGPYGYTF
-	TRBV11-3	TRBJ1-2	17	-	TGTGCCAGCAGCTTAGTTGGCTCAGGGAGGACTAACTATGGCTACACCTTC	CASSLVGSGRTNYGYTF
-	TRBV3-1/TRBV3-2	TRBJ1-2	17	-	TGTGCCAGCAGCCAATCTGTATCGAGGGCAAATAACTATGGCTACACCTTC	CASSQSVSRANNYGYTF
few	TRBV5-4	TRBJ2-7	14	-	TGTGCCAGCAGCTTGGGACAGGCGACCTACGAGCAGTACTTC	CASSLGQATYEQYF